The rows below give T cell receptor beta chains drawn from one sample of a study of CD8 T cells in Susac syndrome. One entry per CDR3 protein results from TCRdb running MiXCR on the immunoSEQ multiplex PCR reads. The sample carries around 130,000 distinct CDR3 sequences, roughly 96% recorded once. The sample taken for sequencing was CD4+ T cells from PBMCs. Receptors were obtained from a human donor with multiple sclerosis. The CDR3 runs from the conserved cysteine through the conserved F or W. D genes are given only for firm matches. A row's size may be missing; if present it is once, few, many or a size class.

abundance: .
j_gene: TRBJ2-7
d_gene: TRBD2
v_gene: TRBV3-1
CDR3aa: CASSLGLAPREQYF
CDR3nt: TGTGCCAGCAGCCTAGGACTAGCTCCCCGAGAGCAGTACTTC

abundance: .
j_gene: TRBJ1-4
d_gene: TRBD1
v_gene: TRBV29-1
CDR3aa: CSGAGEGAKLFF
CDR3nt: TGCAGCGGTGCAGGGGAGGGGGCCAAACTGTTTTTT

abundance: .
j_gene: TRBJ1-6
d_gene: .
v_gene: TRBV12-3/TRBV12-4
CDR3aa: CASTRTLEGGNSPLHF
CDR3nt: TGTGCCAGCACCCGTACCTTAGAGGGCGGAAATTCACCCCTCCACTTT

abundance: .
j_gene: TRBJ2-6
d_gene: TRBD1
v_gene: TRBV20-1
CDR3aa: CSARDRTLSGANVLTF
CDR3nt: TGCAGTGCCAGGGACAGAACCCTCTCTGGGGCCAACGTCCTGACTTTC

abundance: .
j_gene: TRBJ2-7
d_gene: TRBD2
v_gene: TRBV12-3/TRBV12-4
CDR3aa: CASSLRPLRGRAYEQYF
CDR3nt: TGTGCCAGCAGTTTACGCCCTTTACGAGGGAGGGCCTACGAGCAGTACTTC

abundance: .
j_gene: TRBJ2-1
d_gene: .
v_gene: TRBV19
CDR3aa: CASSIEAGPNEQFF
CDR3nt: TGTGCCAGTAGTATAGAGGCAGGGCCCAATGAGCAGTTCTTC

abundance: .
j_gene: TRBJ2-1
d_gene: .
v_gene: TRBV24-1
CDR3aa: CATSDFRLVLFF
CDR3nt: TGTGCCACCAGTGATTTTAGGCTAGTTCTATTCTTC

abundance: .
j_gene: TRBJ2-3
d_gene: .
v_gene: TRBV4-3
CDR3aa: CASSQVAGASTDTQYF
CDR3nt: TGCGCCAGCAGCCAAGTAGCAGGGGCGTCCACAGATACGCAGTATTTT

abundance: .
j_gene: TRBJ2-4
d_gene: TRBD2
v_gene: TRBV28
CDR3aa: CASSSMSAGGNIQYF
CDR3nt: TGTGCCAGCAGTTCCATGAGCGCGGGAGGTAACATTCAGTACTTC

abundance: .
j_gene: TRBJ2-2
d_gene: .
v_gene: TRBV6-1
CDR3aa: CATSTGSLRTGELFF
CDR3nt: TGTGCCACCTCGACCGGGTCCTTAAGGACCGGGGAGCTGTTTTTT

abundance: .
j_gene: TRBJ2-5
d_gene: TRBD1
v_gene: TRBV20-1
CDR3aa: CSALGQGRVETQYF
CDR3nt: TGCAGTGCTTTGGGACAGGGAAGGGTGGAGACCCAGTACTTC

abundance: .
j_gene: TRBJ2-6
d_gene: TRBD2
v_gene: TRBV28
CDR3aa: CASMGGNSGANVLTF
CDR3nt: TGTGCCAGCATGGGGGGGAACTCTGGGGCCAACGTCCTGACTTTC

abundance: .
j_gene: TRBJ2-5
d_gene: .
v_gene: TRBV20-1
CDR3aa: CSASVQGSETQYF
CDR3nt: TGCAGTGCGTCCGTACAGGGTTCAGAGACCCAGTACTTC

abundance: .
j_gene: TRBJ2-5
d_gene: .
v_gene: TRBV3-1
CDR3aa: CASSHRGYQETQYF
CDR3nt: TGTGCCAGCAGCCATCGGGGTTACCAAGAGACCCAGTACTTC

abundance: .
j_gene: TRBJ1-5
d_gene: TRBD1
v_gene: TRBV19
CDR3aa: CASTLPGTGKQPQHF
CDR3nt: TGTGCCAGTACCCTACCGGGGACAGGGAAACAGCCCCAGCATTTT

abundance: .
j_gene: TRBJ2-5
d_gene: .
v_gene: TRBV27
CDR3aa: CASSRGETQYF
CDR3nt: TGTGCCAGCAGTCGGGGGGAGACCCAGTACTTC

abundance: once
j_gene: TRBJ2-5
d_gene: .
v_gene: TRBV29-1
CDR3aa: CSISRGYF
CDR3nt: TGCAGCATATCGCGGGGGTACTTC

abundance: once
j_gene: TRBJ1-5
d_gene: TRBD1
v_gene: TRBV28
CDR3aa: CASSPLPGGYQPQHF
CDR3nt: TGTGCCAGCAGTCCCCTCCCAGGGGGATACCAGCCCCAGCATTTT

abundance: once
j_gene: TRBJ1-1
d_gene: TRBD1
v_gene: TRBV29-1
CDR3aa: CSVSGGTGEAFF
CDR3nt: TGCAGCGTTTCGGGGGGGACAGGGGAAGCTTTCTTT

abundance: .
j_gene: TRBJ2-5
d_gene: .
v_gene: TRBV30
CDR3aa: CAWSVRGGRKETQYF
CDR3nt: TGTGCCTGGAGTGTACGAGGAGGCCGGAAAGAGACCCAGTACTTC

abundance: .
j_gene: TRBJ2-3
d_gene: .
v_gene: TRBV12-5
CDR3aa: CASGYLDTQYF
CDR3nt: TGTGCTAGTGGTTACCTAGATACGCAGTATTTT

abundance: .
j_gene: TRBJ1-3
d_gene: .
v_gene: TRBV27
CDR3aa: CASSETVPENTIYF
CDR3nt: TGTGCCAGCAGTGAGACAGTCCCTGAAAACACCATATATTTT

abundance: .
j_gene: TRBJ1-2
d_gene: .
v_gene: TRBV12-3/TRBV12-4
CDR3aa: CASTPTGFYGYTF
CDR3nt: TGTGCCAGCACTCCAACGGGGTTCTATGGCTACACCTTC

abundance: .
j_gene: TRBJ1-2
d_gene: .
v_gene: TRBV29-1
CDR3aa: CSVVGPGTSTGYTF
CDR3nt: TGCAGCGTTGTTGGGCCAGGGACTTCAACTGGCTACACCTTC

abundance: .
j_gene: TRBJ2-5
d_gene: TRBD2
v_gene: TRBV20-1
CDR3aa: CSARVAAGLPGEETQYF
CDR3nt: TGCAGTGCTAGAGTTGCGGCGGGACTACCCGGGGAAGAGACCCAGTACTTC

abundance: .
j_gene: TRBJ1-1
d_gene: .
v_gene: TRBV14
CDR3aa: CASSLAQNTEAFF
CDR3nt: TGTGCCAGCAGCCTCGCCCAGAACACTGAAGCTTTCTTT

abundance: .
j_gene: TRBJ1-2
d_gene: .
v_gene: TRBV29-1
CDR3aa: CSAGADLNYGYTF
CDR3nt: TGCAGCGCCGGGGCCGACCTTAACTATGGCTACACCTTC

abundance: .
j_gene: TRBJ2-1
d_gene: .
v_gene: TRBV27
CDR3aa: CASSTWGVYNEQFF
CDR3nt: TGTGCCAGCAGTACTTGGGGGGTGTACAATGAGCAGTTCTTC

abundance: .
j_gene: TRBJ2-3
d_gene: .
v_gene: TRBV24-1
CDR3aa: CATSARMGLGGSTDTQYF
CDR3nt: TGTGCCACCAGTGCCAGGATGGGTTTAGGGGGTAGCACAGATACGCAGTATTTT

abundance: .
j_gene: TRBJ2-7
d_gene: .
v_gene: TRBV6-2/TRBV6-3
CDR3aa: CASSSPRQRRREQYF
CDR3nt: TGTGCCAGCAGTTCCCCCAGACAGCGACGTCGCGAGCAGTACTTC

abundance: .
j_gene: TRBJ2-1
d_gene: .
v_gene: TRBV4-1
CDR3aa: CASSSPGKWEQFF
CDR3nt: TGCGCCAGCAGCAGCCCAGGCAAGTGGGAGCAGTTCTTC

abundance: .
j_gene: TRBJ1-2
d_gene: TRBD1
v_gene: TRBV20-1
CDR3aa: CSAPRTGVGYGYTF
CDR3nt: TGCAGTGCTCCACGGACAGGGGTTGGCTATGGCTACACCTTC

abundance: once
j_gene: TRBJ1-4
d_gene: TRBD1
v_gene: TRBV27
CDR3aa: CASSLGTANEKLFF
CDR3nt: TGTGCCAGCAGTTTAGGGACAGCTAATGAAAAACTGTTTTTT

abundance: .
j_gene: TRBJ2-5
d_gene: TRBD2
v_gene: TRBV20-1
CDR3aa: CSAPPSGSEETQYF
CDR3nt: TGCAGTGCTCCCCCTAGCGGGAGTGAAGAGACCCAGTACTTC

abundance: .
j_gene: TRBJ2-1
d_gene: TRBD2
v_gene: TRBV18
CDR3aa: CASSPVGPGTSRNEQFF
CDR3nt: TGTGCCAGCTCACCAGTGGGCCCGGGGACTAGTCGAAATGAGCAGTTCTTC

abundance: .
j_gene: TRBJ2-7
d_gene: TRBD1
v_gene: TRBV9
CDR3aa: CASSVFPGQGEQYF
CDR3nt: TGTGCCAGCAGCGTATTTCCGGGACAGGGAGAGCAGTACTTC

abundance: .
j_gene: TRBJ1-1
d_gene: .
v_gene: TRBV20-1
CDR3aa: CSARGGAPEAFF
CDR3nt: TGCAGTGCTAGAGGGGGGGCGCCGGAAGCTTTCTTT

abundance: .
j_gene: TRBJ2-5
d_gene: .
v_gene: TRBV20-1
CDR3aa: CSASTNPTQYF
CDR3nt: TGCAGTGCTAGTACTAACCCGACCCAGTACTTC

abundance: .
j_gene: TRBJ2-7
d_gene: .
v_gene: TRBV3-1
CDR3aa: CASSQVENEQYF
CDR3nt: TGTGCCAGCAGCCAAGTCGAAAACGAGCAGTACTTC

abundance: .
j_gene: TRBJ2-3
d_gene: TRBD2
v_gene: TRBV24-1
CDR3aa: CATSDFAGGSDTQYF
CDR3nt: TGTGCCACCAGTGATTTTGCGGGAGGATCAGATACGCAGTATTTT

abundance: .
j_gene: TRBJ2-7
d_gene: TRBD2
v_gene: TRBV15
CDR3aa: CATSRITSGNYEQYF
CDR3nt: TGTGCCACCAGCAGGATAACTAGCGGGAACTACGAGCAGTACTTC

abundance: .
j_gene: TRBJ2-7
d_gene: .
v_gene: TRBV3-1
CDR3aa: CASSTAAPAGYEQYF
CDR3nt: TGTGCCAGCAGCACCGCGGCTCCGGCGGGATACGAGCAGTACTTC

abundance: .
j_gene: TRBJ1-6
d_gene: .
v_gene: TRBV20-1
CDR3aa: CSARDLDGRFTVTLHF
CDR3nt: TGCAGTGCTAGAGATCTAGACGGACGTTTCACTGTCACCCTCCACTTT

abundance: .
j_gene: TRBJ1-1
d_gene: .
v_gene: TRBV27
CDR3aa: CASTLLGGRASTMETEAFF
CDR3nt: TGTGCCAGCACCCTCCTCGGCGGCAGGGCCTCAACTATGGAGACTGAAGCTTTCTTT

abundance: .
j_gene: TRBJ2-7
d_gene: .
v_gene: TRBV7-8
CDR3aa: CACHRSGKSYEQYF
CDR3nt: TGTGCCTGCCACCGTTCAGGGAAATCCTACGAGCAGTACTTC

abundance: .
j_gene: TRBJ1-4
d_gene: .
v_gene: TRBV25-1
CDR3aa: CASSDPNMRGKMFF
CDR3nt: TGTGCCAGCAGTGACCCCAACATGAGGGGCAAGATGTTTTTT

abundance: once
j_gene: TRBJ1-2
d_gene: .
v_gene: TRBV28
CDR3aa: CASRSQGLANYGYTF
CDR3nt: TGTGCCAGCCGGTCTCAGGGCCTAGCTAACTATGGCTACACCTTC

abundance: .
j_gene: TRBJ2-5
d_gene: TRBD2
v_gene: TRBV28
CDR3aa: CASSFVSGRARETQYF
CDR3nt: TGTGCCAGCAGTTTTGTTAGCGGGAGGGCCAGGGAGACCCAGTACTTC

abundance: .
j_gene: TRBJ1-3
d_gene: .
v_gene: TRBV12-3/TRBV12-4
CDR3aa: CASSLSPGNTIYF
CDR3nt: TGTGCCAGCAGTTTAAGCCCTGGAAACACCATATATTTT

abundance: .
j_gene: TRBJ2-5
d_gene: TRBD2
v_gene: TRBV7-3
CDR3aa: CASSPLAGGLETQYF
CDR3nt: TGTGCCAGCAGCCCGCTAGCGGGGGGGCTCGAGACCCAGTACTTC

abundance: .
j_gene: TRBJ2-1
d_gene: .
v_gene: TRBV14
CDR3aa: CASSQTPFGEQFF
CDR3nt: TGTGCCAGCAGCCAAACCCCATTCGGTGAGCAGTTCTTC

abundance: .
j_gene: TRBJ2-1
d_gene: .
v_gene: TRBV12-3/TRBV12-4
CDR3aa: CASRTTDNEQFF
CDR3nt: TGTGCCAGCAGAACGACAGACAATGAGCAGTTCTTC

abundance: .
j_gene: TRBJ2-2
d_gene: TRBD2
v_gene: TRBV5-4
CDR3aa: CASSLERGNTGELFF
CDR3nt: TGTGCCAGCAGCTTGGAGCGGGGGAACACCGGGGAGCTGTTTTTT

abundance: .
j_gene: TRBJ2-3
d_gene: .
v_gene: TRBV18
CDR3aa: CASSQWSTDTQYF
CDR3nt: TGTGCCAGCTCCCAATGGAGCACAGATACGCAGTATTTT

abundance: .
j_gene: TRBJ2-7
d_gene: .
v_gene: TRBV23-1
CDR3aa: CASRSRLRKYEQYF
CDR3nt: TGCGCCAGCAGGTCCCGTTTGCGGAAATACGAGCAGTACTTC

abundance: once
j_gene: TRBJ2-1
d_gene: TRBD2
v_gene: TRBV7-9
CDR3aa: CASSLGTSGSDEQFF
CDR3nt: TGTGCCAGCAGCCTGGGTACTAGCGGGAGCGATGAGCAGTTCTTC

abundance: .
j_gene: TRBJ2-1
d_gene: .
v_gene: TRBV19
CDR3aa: CASSMAYNEQFF
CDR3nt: TGTGCCAGTAGTATGGCCTACAATGAGCAGTTCTTC

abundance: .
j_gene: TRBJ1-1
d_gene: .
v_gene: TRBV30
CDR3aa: CAWSVVKGNEAFF
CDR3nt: TGTGCCTGGAGTGTAGTAAAGGGGAATGAAGCTTTCTTT

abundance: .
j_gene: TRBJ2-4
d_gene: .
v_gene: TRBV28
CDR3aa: CASRGVPKNIQYF
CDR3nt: TGTGCCAGTCGCGGGGTGCCCAAAAACATTCAGTACTTC